This T cell receptor (beta chain) is drawn from a study of OX40 agonist ivuxolimab in advanced cancers. The study in broad terms: Ivuxolimab was an agonistic, fully human IgG2 monoclonal antibody directed against OX40 (CD134), a costimulatory receptor. Intravenous ivuxolimab was administered to patients every 2 weeks at six dose levels: 0.01, 0.1, 0.3, 1.5, 3 and 10 mg/kg. Of the 50 to 55 patients in dose escalation, about 19 had hepatocellular carcinoma, some 15 had melanoma, 9 had renal cell carcinoma and 9 had head and neck cancer. A male proportion of roughly 80% and a mean age of 60 years, ranging from roughly 20 to 80, were recorded for the dose-escalation cohort. Patients were allowed to have had prior anti-PD-1, anti-PD-L1 or anti-CTLA-4 therapy, and around two fifths of the dose-escalation patients had been treated with checkpoint inhibitors. Partial responses occurred in three dose-escalation patients, of whom one had hepatocellular carcinoma and two had cutaneous melanoma. The point of sequencing TCRbeta in the periphery was to test whether ivuxolimab changed TCR sequence diversity and drove clonal T-cell expansion. The paper reports the monotherapy dose-escalation portion (N of about 50 patients) of the phase I ivuxolimab trial. The study at large found these results: The antigen specificity of the clonally expanded peripheral T cells was not determined. Partial responders in the 0.1-3.0 mg/kg groups had among the lowest normalized peripheral clonal expansion, especially among CD8+ T cells. On average, CD8+ T cells showed more expanded clones than CD4+ T cells after ivuxolimab. Low levels of normalized T-cell clonal expansion were also shown by some nonresponding patients. At doses from 0.1 to 3.0 mg/kg, clonal expansion was seen in both CD4+ and CD8+ blood T cells between baseline and week 6.

The trial excluded patients who had a history of autoimmune disease or were on systemic immunosuppression. Peripheral blood for TCR sequencing was collected from all dose cohorts at baseline, on cycle 4 day 1, and on cycle 7 day 1. Samples came from an open-label, multicenter, first-in-human phase I dose-escalation trial of ivuxolimab. Adults with locally advanced or metastatic melanoma, renal cell carcinoma, hepatocellular carcinoma or head and neck squamous cell carcinoma were enrolled in the trial. CD4+ and CD8+ T cells were sorted separately from peripheral blood before TCR sequencing. This clone was found once. The clone's antigen remains unknown. It has no much larger one-base neighbor in the sample; base qualities were not kept. For sequencing of the TCRbeta CDR3 region, genomic DNA was extracted from the sorted cells. The immunoSEQ Assay was used for sequencing of TCRbeta CDR3 regions. TCRdb took this table from immuneACCESS and kept in-frame rearrangements with V and J called. Such tables lack part of the clones; where checked against another copy, unresolved V genes explain under half of the gap, and the rest is unexplained. The sample table shows 25,000 to 35,000 clones, and 85% to 90% are seen once. The ten largest clones represent 48% of the sample.

For CDR1 and CDR2, the germline V gene lists MDHEN and SYDVKM. A distance of 22 bases separates the germline ends of V and J, which lose 5 bases and 2 bases respectively. Including cysteine and phenylalanine, the CDR3 has 18 amino acids. CDR3 DNA only is kept here, 54 bases in frame from base 1. The source is an adult with an advanced solid tumor such as melanoma, head and neck, liver or kidney cancer. The V and J genes are TRBV28 and TRBJ1-5, with the D gene call left open. The source was CD4+ or CD8+ T cells sorted from blood, collected in a trial of the OX40 agonist ivuxolimab. The nucleotides read TGTGCCAGCAGTACCCCCGTTGTGGGGATTTGGGGCAATCAGCCCCAGCATTTT. It encodes CASSTPVVGIWGNQPQHF.